This entry lists 21 T cell receptor beta chains sequenced from one sample in a study of blood T cells in healthy people across ages. A J-beta primer mix and a sample-barcoded 5' primer were used in a second PCR of about 7 to 12 cycles. TCRdb reprocessed the 5' RACE reads via MiXCR and lists one record per CDR3 protein. This table holds 650,000 to 900,000 distinct CDR3 sequences, 60% to 80% found once. The sample consisted of blood. These receptors originate from a man aged 25 to 45 in good health.

The CDR3 here is CATTDRGGNEQFF. In DNA, the CDR3 is TGTGCCACCACAGACAGGGGTGGGAATGAGCAGTTCTTC. V gene TRBV24-1 combines with J gene TRBJ2-1; 8 bases line up with TRBD1. Germline lookup yields CDR1 KGHDR and CDR2 SFDVKD. Trimming took 8 bases from V and 7 from J; bases not matched to a gene: 6. There are 13 residues in the CDR3.

For the CDR3, the DNA is TGTGCCAGCAGTGAATTGGGTAGCGGGGGGGTATCCTACAATGAGCAGTTCTTC. This gives the protein CASSELGSGGVSYNEQFF. The chain is built from TRBV25-1 and TRBJ2-1; 11 nucleotides align to TRBD2. From germline, CDR1 is MGHDK and CDR2 SYGVNS. This CDR3 has 18 amino acids. V was pared by 1 base and J by 1 base, with 6 bases of the junction left unmatched.

As for this clonotype: Compared with germline, one end of the junction differs, possibly owing to a read error. The gene calls are TRBV6-4 and TRBJ2-3; a possible D gene is TRBD2 (5 bases). The CDR3 spans 15 residues. Germline CDR1 and CDR2: MRHNA and SNTAGT. In nucleotides, the CDR3 is TGTGCCAGCAGCCTCGTCCGGGCGGGTACAGATATGCAGTATTTT. Residues: CASSLVRAGTDMQYF.

J is TRBJ2-7 and V is TRBV6-1; D assignment may be TRBD1 or TRBD2 (5 bases each). The CDR3 has 13 amino acids. The ends were cut back, 8 bases at V and 0 bases at J, with 11 bases in the middle. The V gene's germline CDR1 is MNHNS and CDR2 SASEGT. The CDR3 DNA sequence: TGTGCCAGCGGGACGGACCTCTCCTACGAGCAGTACTTC. Protein sequence: CASGTDLSYEQYF.

The V and J genes are TRBV15 and TRBJ2-1; D ambiguous. Germline values: CDR1 LNHNV, CDR2 YYDKDF (reference sequence). This CDR3 has 13 residues. The germline V and J ends were trimmed by 0 bases and 8 bases, with 8 bases remaining between them. This CDR3 reads CATSRDLPDEQFF. Written as DNA, the CDR3 is TGTGCCACCAGCAGAGATCTCCCCGATGAGCAGTTCTTC.

This rearrangement joins TRBV12-3 or TRBV12-4 to TRBJ2-7, with D hard to call. The CDR3 runs 12 residues. Between the trimmed V and J ends, which lost 1 base and 5 bases, there was a span of 6 bases. CDR3 in DNA: TGTGCCAGCAGTTTAGGCAGCCACGAGCAGTACTTC. Its translation: CASSLGSHEQYF.

The V call is TRBV5-1, the J call TRBJ1-4; 10 bases are a match to TRBD1. The V and J ends lost 4 bases and 3 bases, in that order; junction bases with no gene match: 6. The CDR3 runs to 16 residues. Per germline, CDR1 SGHRS and CDR2 YFSETQ. CDR3 region: CASSDRGHQPNEKLFF. CDR3 coding DNA: TGCGCCAGCAGCGACAGGGGGCATCAGCCTAATGAAAAACTGTTTTTT.

The chain is built from TRBV6-2 or TRBV6-3 and TRBJ1-2, with a weak D call TRBD1 (6 bases). CDR1 and CDR2 from the germline V gene are MNHEY and SVGEGT. V lost 5 bases and J 2 bases, leaving 6 bases between the germline ends. There are 12 residues in the CDR3. In DNA, the CDR3 is TGTGCCAGCAGTGACAGGAACTATGGCTACACCTTC. Amino acid sequence: CASSDRNYGYTF.

V gene TRBV6-5 combines with J gene TRBJ2-1; no clear D. Germline V lookup: CDR1 MNHEY, CDR2 SVGAGI. Trimming cost V 7 bases and J 5 bases, with 6 bases left between them. This CDR3 has 11 amino acids. CDR3 protein: CASTKNNEQFF. CDR3 nucleotide sequence: TGTGCCAGCACCAAAAACAATGAGCAGTTCTTC.

The V gene is TRBV7-9, the J gene TRBJ1-2; D unclear. CDR3 length: 13 amino acids. The germline CDR1 and CDR2 sequences are SEHNR and FQNEAQ (reference sequence). V lost 4 bases to trimming and J lost 5 bases, with 11 bases between them. The CDR3 nucleotides read TGTGCCAGCAGCTCCCGGGCCTCTTATGGCTACACCTTC. Translation gives CASSSRASYGYTF.

Regarding this clonotype: One junction end disagrees with the germline gene, perhaps due to a read error. The CDR3 DNA sequence: TGTGCCAGCGGCTTAGACGGGACAGACTACAATGAGCAGTTCTTC. Its protein is CASGLDGTDYNEQFF. The rearrangement joins TRBV7-2 to TRBJ2-1, with 7 bases that match TRBD1. There are 15 residues in the CDR3. Germline V CDR1 and CDR2: SGHTA, FQGNSA.

This clonotype was seen a few times. The chain recombines TRBV11-2 with TRBJ2-5; no firm D call. The CDR3 loop spans 16 amino acids. Trimming cost V 1 base and J 1 base, with 13 bases left between them. Germline V gives CDR1 SGHAT, CDR2 FQNNGV. CDR3 sequence: CASSLGGGRIQETQYF. The DNA for the CDR3 is TGTGCCAGCAGCTTAGGAGGTGGGCGAATCCAAGAGACCCAGTACTTC.

The table lists this clonotype with a few counts. This rearrangement joins TRBV20-1 to TRBJ1-5; no clear D. Germline loops: CDR1 DFQATT, CDR2 SNEGSKA (reference sequence). V lost 3 bases to trimming and J lost 0 bases, with 9 bases between them. The CDR3 sequence is 14 residues long. CDR3 DNA sequence: TGCAGTGCTAGGTCGGGATATAGCAATCAGCCCCAGCATTTT. Its protein is CSARSGYSNQPQHF.

In this sample, this clonotype turned up a few times. This sequence joins TRBV3-1 and TRBJ1-4; D gene uncertain. The germline CDR1 and CDR2 sequences are LGHDT and YNNKEL (reference sequence). Trimming left V 1 base short and J 8 bases short, with 8 bases between. This CDR3 is built from 13 residues. CDR3 in amino acids: CASSQAAREKLFF. CDR3 sequence (DNA): TGTGCCAGCAGCCAAGCTGCGCGGGAAAAACTGTTTTTT.

The rearrangement links TRBV7-3 to TRBJ2-1; the match to TRBD2 covers 10 bases. Germline CDR1 SGHTA, CDR2 FQGTGA. After removal of 5 bases from V and 9 bases from J, the junction contained 7 bases not matched to a gene. The CDR3 contains 14 residues. This chain's CDR3 is CASSLSGGRGEQFF. The CDR3 coding sequence is TGTGCCAGCAGCCTTAGCGGGGGGCGGGGTGAGCAGTTCTTC.

The count of this clonotype is one. J is TRBJ1-6 and V is TRBV25-1; TRBD1 matches 12 bases. The junction had 6 bases not matched to a gene; V was cut back by 6 bases and J by 6 bases. The CDR3 spans 16 residues. Per germline, CDR1 MGHDK and CDR2 SYGVNS. As DNA, the CDR3 is TGTGCCAGCAGGCTAGGGACAGGGGGCTTTAATTCACCCCTCCACTTT. Encoded protein: CASRLGTGGFNSPLHF.

The chain has TRBV10-3 and TRBJ1-2, with D tentatively TRBD1 (5 bases). This CDR3 spans 13 amino acids. The germline gives CDR1 ENHRY, CDR2 SYGVKD. V was clipped by 4 bases and J by 4 bases, with 10 bases between them. The CDR3 region is CAISVGGSYGYTF. CDR3 bases: TGTGCCATCAGTGTTGGGGGAAGCTATGGCTACACCTTC.

The table lists this clonotype with a few counts. For the CDR3, the DNA is TGTGCCAGCAGTTACTCGTTTTTAGGACAGGGTTTTCGGGAGCAGTACTTC. It yields the protein CASSYSFLGQGFREQYF. This chain joins TRBV6-5 and TRBJ2-7; 8 nucleotides match TRBD1. Germline-derived CDR1 and CDR2 are MNHEY and SVGAGI. V lost 0 bases, J lost 7 bases, and 14 bases stayed unmatched. The CDR3 spans 17 residues.

This CDR3 reads CASSLGEGQRSYNEQFF. The CDR3 DNA reads TGTGCCAGCAGCTTAGGAGAGGGACAGCGCTCCTACAATGAGCAGTTCTTC. The rearrangement joins TRBV7-6 to TRBJ2-1, with 7 bases lining up with TRBD1. The V gene's germline CDR1 is SGHVS and CDR2 FNYEAQ. The CDR3 has 17 amino acids. Trimming at V came to 1 base and at J to 0 bases, leaving 6 bases not matched to a gene.

The rearrangement links TRBV7-3 to TRBJ1-2; D perhaps matches TRBD1 (5 bases). CDR1 is SGHTA, CDR2 FQGTGA, per germline. The length of the CDR3 is 15 residues. The V end was cut by 5 bases, the J end by 2 bases, with 15 bases between. The DNA of the CDR3 is TGTGCCAGCAGCCCATGGCCGCAGGGCAACTATGGCTACACCTTC. It yields the protein CASSPWPQGNYGYTF.

This rearrangement joins TRBV6-5 to TRBJ1-2; D gene unclear. Germline V gene lookup returns CDR1 MNHEY and CDR2 SVGAGI. With 6 bases removed from V and 5 bases from J, the gap between germline ends came to 13 bases. The CDR3 is 13 residues long. The CDR3 spells CASRINRMYGYTF. Written as DNA, the CDR3 is TGTGCCAGCAGAATCAACAGAATGTATGGCTACACCTTC.